This is a list of T cell receptor beta chains from one sample in a study of control samples from healthy donors and cancer patients. The method was immunoSEQ multiplex PCR; TCRdb's version includes in-frame clones alone and lacks a portion of them. The sample holds some 150,000 clones, about 91% seen once. Material: blood. The receptors were sampled from a man under 40 in good health. CDR3s include the opening cysteine and the closing phenylalanine or tryptophan. A D gene is named only where the DNA matches it firmly. Some rows mark clone size as missing; the rest say once, few, many or name a class of expanded clone.

- | TRBJ1-3 | - | TRBV5-4 | TGTGCCAGCAGCTTGCGGGGGTTGTCTGGAAACACCATATATTTT | CASSLRGLSGNTIYF
once | TRBJ1-1 | - | TRBV28 | TGTGCCAGCAGTCCCTCTAAAACGTCCGCCCGTGACACTGAAGCTTTCTTT | CASSPSKTSARDTEAFF
- | TRBJ1-2 | - | TRBV27 | TGTGCCAGCAGTTTTGTGCCAGGCTATGGCTACACCTTC | CASSFVPGYGYTF
- | TRBJ1-4 | TRBD1 | TRBV10-3 | TGTGCCATCAGTGAAAACAGGGGTGCTAATGAAAAACTGTTTTTT | CAISENRGANEKLFF
once | TRBJ2-1 | TRBD2 | TRBV15 | TGTGCCACCAGCGCCAAGCGGGGGGGTTTCAATGAGCAGTTCTTC | CATSAKRGGFNEQFF
- | TRBJ1-6 | TRBD1 | TRBV5-5 | TGTGCCAGCAGTGGTGGAGGACAGGAGAATAATTCACCCCTCCACTTT | CASSGGGQENNSPLHF
- | TRBJ2-7 | TRBD1 | TRBV19 | TGTGCCAGTAGTAATCCCCCCGGGACAGGGGGCCCCTACGAGCAGTACTTC | CASSNPPGTGGPYEQYF
- | TRBJ1-6 | - | TRBV11-2 | TGTGCCAGCAGCCAAGATATGCTGGGAGCAAGCCGTAATTCACCCCTCCACTTT | CASSQDMLGASRNSPLHF
once | TRBJ1-6 | - | TRBV25-1 | TGTGCCAGCAGCACCGGACATAGGGTTTCACCCCTCCACTTT | CASSTGHRVSPLHF
- | TRBJ1-1 | TRBD1 | TRBV27 | TGTGCCAGCAGTTTATCGCGGACAGGGTCGTGGAACACTGAAGCTTTCTTT | CASSLSRTGSWNTEAFF
- | TRBJ2-7 | - | TRBV27 | TGTGCCAGCAGTTTATCGCTAGGGGTCCACGAGCAGTACTTC | CASSLSLGVHEQYF
- | TRBJ1-2 | TRBD1 | TRBV9 | TGTGCCAGCAGCGTCACAGGGGGTCGGGGCTACACCTTC | CASSVTGGRGYTF
- | TRBJ2-7 | TRBD2 | TRBV9 | TGTGCCAGCAGCGTGGGACTAGCGGGGTCCTACGAGCAGTACTTC | CASSVGLAGSYEQYF
- | TRBJ1-2 | TRBD1 | TRBV19 | TGTGCCAGTACCTATATCGTGGGCAGGGGGTATGGCTACACCTTC | CASTYIVGRGYGYTF
once | TRBJ2-1 | TRBD1 | TRBV2 | TGTGCCAGCAGTCCCGGGACAGGGGGGAATGAGCAGTTCTTC | CASSPGTGGNEQFF
- | TRBJ2-1 | TRBD2 | TRBV6-2/TRBV6-3 | TGTGCCAGCAGTTACCCCCTAGCGGGGGGGCCGGGTGAGCAGTTCTTC | CASSYPLAGGPGEQFF
- | TRBJ1-1 | - | TRBV29-1 | TGCAGCGTTGAAGACCGGACATTCGACATGAACACTGAAGCTTTCTTT | CSVEDRTFDMNTEAFF
- | TRBJ2-7 | - | TRBV12-3/TRBV12-4 | TGTGCCAGCAGTTTATCTAGGGCCTACGAGCAGTACTTC | CASSLSRAYEQYF
few | TRBJ1-1 | TRBD1 | TRBV12-3/TRBV12-4 | TGTGCCACAGACGACAGGGGGCGTGAAGCTTTCTTT | CATDDRGREAFF
- | TRBJ2-7 | - | TRBV19 | TGTGCCAGTAGTCGGGCACCCAATTCCTACTACGAGCAGTACTTC | CASSRAPNSYYEQYF
- | TRBJ2-7 | - | TRBV9 | TGTGCCAGCAGCCCGAGCTCCTACGAGCAGTACTTC | CASSPSSYEQYF
few | TRBJ2-7 | - | TRBV12-3/TRBV12-4 | TGTGCCAGCAGTCGTCACTACGAGCAGTACTTC | CASSRHYEQYF
once | TRBJ1-2 | - | TRBV21-1 | TGTGCCAGCAGTCACAGGACCGCTAACTATGGCTACACCTTC | CASSHRTANYGYTF
few | TRBJ1-2 | - | TRBV4-2 | TGTGCCAGCAGCCAAGATCAGCTCAATGGCTACACCTTC | CASSQDQLNGYTF
- | TRBJ1-1 | - | TRBV6-5 | TGTGCCAGCACCTCTAGAGCAGGGAACACTGAAGCTTTCTTT | CASTSRAGNTEAFF
- | TRBJ1-2 | - | TRBV6-1 | TGTGCCAGCAGTGCCTCCGATGGGGTCTTATTCTATGGCTACACCTTC | CASSASDGVLFYGYTF
- | TRBJ2-6 | - | TRBV28 | TGTGCCAGCAGTTTATTCCAGGGACGGATCTCTGGGGCCAACGTCCTGACTTTC | CASSLFQGRISGANVLTF
- | TRBJ2-7 | - | TRBV6-5 | TGTGCCAGCAGTTACTCGCCCAGTCTTGGCTACGAGCAGTACTTC | CASSYSPSLGYEQYF
- | TRBJ2-7 | - | TRBV4-2 | TGTGCCAGCAGCCCCAACAGGATGGGCTACGAGCAGTACTTC | CASSPNRMGYEQYF
- | TRBJ2-7 | - | TRBV28 | TGTGCCAGCAGTCCCCCCCGGACCAGGGCTCCTAACGAGCAGTACTTC | CASSPPRTRAPNEQYF
- | TRBJ2-3 | - | TRBV5-1 | TGCGCCAGCAGCTTTAGTCCCATCTCTAGCACAGATACGCAGTATTTT | CASSFSPISSTDTQYF